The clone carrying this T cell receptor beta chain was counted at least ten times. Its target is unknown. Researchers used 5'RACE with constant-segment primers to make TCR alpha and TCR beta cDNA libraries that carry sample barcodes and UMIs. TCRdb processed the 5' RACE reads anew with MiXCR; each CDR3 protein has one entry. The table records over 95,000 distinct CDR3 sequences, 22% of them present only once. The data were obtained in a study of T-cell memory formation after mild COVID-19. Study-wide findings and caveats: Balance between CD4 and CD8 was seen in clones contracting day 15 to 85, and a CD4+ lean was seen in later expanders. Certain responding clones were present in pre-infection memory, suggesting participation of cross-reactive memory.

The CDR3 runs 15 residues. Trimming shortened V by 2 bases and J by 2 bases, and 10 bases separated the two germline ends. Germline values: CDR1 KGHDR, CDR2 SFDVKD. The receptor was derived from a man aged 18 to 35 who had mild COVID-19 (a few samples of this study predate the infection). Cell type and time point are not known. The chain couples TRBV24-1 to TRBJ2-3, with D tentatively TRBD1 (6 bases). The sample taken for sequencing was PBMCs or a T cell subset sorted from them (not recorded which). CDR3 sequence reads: CATSDYRETTDTQYF. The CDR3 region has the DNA TGTGCCACCAGTGATTACAGGGAGACCACAGATACGCAGTATTTT.